The 32 T cell receptor beta chains below all came from one sample that was sequenced in a study of blood T cells in healthy people across ages (dated by TCRdb to between 2015 and 2017). The method was 5' RACE. Sequenced using an Illumina HiSeq 2500. The second PCR ran for roughly 6 to 11 cycles and used a J-beta primer mix along with a sample-barcoded 5' primer. TCRdb trimmed public reads at Q25 via fastp, called clones via MiXCR and kept in-frame beta chains. For every CDR3 protein sequence, its rows merge into one entry that carries the most common genes and DNA. The sample includes fewer than 900,000 distinct CDR3 sequences, with about 52% observed a single time. The ten largest clonotypes hold roughly 31% of the sample. The material sequenced was blood. The receptors were gathered from a woman aged 60-75 years in good health.

There are a few counts of this clonotype. The rearrangement joins TRBV4-3 to TRBJ2-7; no clear D. There are 16 residues in the CDR3. V was pared by 0 bases and J by 0 bases, with 12 bases between. The germline V gene encodes CDR1 LGHNA and CDR2 YSLEER. The CDR3: CASSQEATDSSYEQYF. The CDR3 bases are TGCGCCAGCAGCCAAGAAGCGACGGATAGCTCCTACGAGCAGTACTTC.

This clonotype has a handful of counts. The chain carries TRBV27 and TRBJ2-6; D gene ambiguous. The CDR3 totals 17 residues. The V gene lost 6 bases and the J gene lost 4 bases, with 19 bases spanning the gap. Germline CDR1 is MNHEY and CDR2 is SMNVEV (reference sequence). The CDR3 region is CASSPTKDGLGANVLTF. The CDR3 DNA reads TGTGCCAGCAGCCCTACCAAGGACGGTTTAGGGGCCAACGTCCTGACTTTC.

This rearrangement joins TRBV5-1 to TRBJ2-3, with TRBD2 identical over 15 bases. V trimming: 4 bases; J trimming: 6 bases; junction bases outside the gene matches: 9. This CDR3 spans 17 amino acids. CDR1 and CDR2 (germline): SGHRS, YFSETQ. In nucleotides, the CDR3 is TGCGCCAGCAGCATGGGACTAGCGGGAGGTGGATCGGATACGCAGTATTTT. It yields the protein CASSMGLAGGGSDTQYF.

CDR3 in DNA: TGTGCCAGCAGGAAGCAGACGATCCGGGACACGAGCTCCTATAATTCACCCCTCCACTTT. As protein: CASRKQTIRDTSSYNSPLHF. The V call is TRBV2, the J call TRBJ1-6; tentative D call: TRBD1 (6 bases). CDR1 is SNHLY and CDR2 is FYNNEI in the germline V gene. V gave up 6 bases and J gave up 0 bases, with 24 bases separating them. CDR3 length equals 20 residues.

V gene TRBV10-3 combines with J gene TRBJ2-3; possibly TRBD2 for D (6 bases). The CDR3 is made up of 14 amino acids. In germline, CDR1 is ENHRY, CDR2 SYGVKD. V was trimmed by 4 bases and J by 3 bases, leaving 11 bases between them. The CDR3 bases are TGTGCCATCAGTGTGGAGGGGCCGACAGATACGCAGTATTTT. Residues: CAISVEGPTDTQYF.

The CDR3 sequence is CASSLGAERRRSYNEQFF. CDR3 in DNA: TGTGCCAGCAGCTTAGGAGCGGAACGGAGACGCTCCTACAATGAGCAGTTCTTC. The chain has TRBV7-9 and TRBJ2-1; possible D gene TRBD2, 5 bases. The CDR3 is 18 residues long. V was clipped by 1 base and J by 0 bases, with 16 bases between them. CDR1 SEHNR and CDR2 FQNEAQ come from the germline V gene (reference sequence).

J is TRBJ1-4 and V is TRBV5-1; 7 bases fit TRBD1. Trimming took 1 base from V and 8 from J; bases not matched to a gene: 11. The CDR3 extends over 16 amino acids. CDR1 SGHRS and CDR2 YFSETQ come from the germline V gene. This CDR3 is CASSLSVTGPNEKLFF. Written as DNA, the CDR3 is TGCGCCAGCAGCTTGTCTGTGACAGGGCCGAACGAAAAACTGTTTTTT.

This chain uses TRBV4-3 with TRBJ2-5; D call uncertain. CDR1 and CDR2 (germline): LGHNA, YSLEER. V dropped 0 bases and J dropped 1 base, with 6 bases sitting between them. CDR3 length equals 14 residues. DNA of the CDR3: TGCGCCAGCAGCCAAGACAGTTTCCAAGAGACCCAGTACTTC. Translated, it gives CASSQDSFQETQYF.

This clonotype was recorded a few times. CDR3 protein: CASSLASGSHEQYF. The CDR3 DNA is TGTGCCAGCAGTTTAGCTAGCGGGAGCCACGAGCAGTACTTC. The chain joins TRBV12-3 or TRBV12-4 to TRBJ2-7; 9 nucleotides align to TRBD2. Trimming at V came to 0 bases and at J to 5 bases, leaving 2 bases not matched to a gene. The CDR3 contains 14 residues.

This clonotype showed up just a few times. V and J are TRBV4-1 and TRBJ2-5; 9 positions agree with TRBD2. The length of the CDR3 is 16 residues. The germline gives CDR1 MGHRA, CDR2 YSYEKL. The V segment lost 0 bases and the J segment 11 bases; nucleotides outside the gene matches: 13. The chain's CDR3 is CASSQDSLAGRNEQYF. CDR3 DNA sequence: TGCGCCAGCAGCCAAGACAGCCTAGCGGGACGTAATGAGCAGTACTTC.

The V and J genes are TRBV20-1 and TRBJ2-7, with D tentatively TRBD2 (6 bases). V was trimmed by 6 bases and J by 3 bases, leaving 9 bases between them. CDR3 length: 11 residues. The germline gives CDR1 DFQATT, CDR2 SNEGSKA (reference sequence). The chain's CDR3 is CSASGLYEQYF. The CDR3 DNA is TGCAGTGCATCGGGACTCTACGAGCAGTACTTC.

This clonotype was observed many times. V usage is TRBV6-2 or TRBV6-3 and J usage is TRBJ2-1; 8 nucleotides agree with TRBD2. The CDR3 spans 14 residues. Germline assignment: CDR1 MNHEY and CDR2 SVGEGT. With 3 bases clipped from V and 7 bases from J, the junction kept 5 bases outside the gene matches. The CDR3, as DNA: TGTGCCAGCAGTTATGAGCGGGAGAGGAATGAGCAGTTCTTC. Its translation is CASSYERERNEQFF.

This clonotype came up many times. The CDR3 bases are TGCAGCGTTGAGAACCGAGCGGGAGCTACAGATACGCAGTATTTT. Protein sequence: CSVENRAGATDTQYF. The chain employs TRBV29-1 and TRBJ2-3; 8 bases align to TRBD2. V lost 3 bases, J lost 3 bases, and 8 bases stayed unmatched. Per germline, CDR1 SQVTM and CDR2 ANQGSEA. The CDR3 spans 15 residues.

The CDR3 DNA is TGTGCCAGCAGAATCCGGCGGGAAGAATCCTATAATTCACCCCTCCACTTT. Protein: CASRIRREESYNSPLHF. The chain couples TRBV27 to TRBJ1-6; D unclear. The V end lost 6 bases, the J end lost 1 base, and 16 bases lay between the germline ends. The germline V gene encodes CDR1 MNHEY and CDR2 SMNVEV (reference sequence). The CDR3 is 17 amino acids.

This clonotype occurred a few times. The chain has TRBV7-2 and TRBJ1-6, with TRBD1 matching 7 bases. This CDR3 contains 14 residues. Germline values: CDR1 SGHTA, CDR2 FQGNSA. The V gene end was trimmed by 4 bases and the J gene end by 5 bases; junction bases not matched to a gene: 2. The CDR3 DNA sequence: TGTGCCAGCAGCTCCGGGACAGATAATTCACCCCTCCACTTT. Protein product: CASSSGTDNSPLHF.

This clonotype was seen more than once but under ten times. The J gene is TRBJ2-1, the V gene TRBV29-1; 11 bases line up with TRBD2. Trimming at V came to 0 bases and at J to 10 bases, leaving 8 bases not matched to a gene. This CDR3 has 15 residues. Germline V gene sequence: CDR1 SQVTM, CDR2 ANQGSEA. As DNA, the CDR3 is TGCAGCGTTGAAGATCTTAGCGGGAGGGGACCGGAGCAGTTCTTC. Protein sequence: CSVEDLSGRGPEQFF.

The table lists this clonotype with a count of one. The chain carries TRBV11-3 and TRBJ2-5; unclear D gene. Trimming left V 4 bases short and J 11 bases short, with 23 bases between. The CDR3 runs to 15 residues. Germline V CDR1 and CDR2: SGHNT, YENEEA. CDR3 protein: CASSYLGGSGHEQYF. The DNA for the CDR3 is TGTGCCAGCAGCTACCTCGGCGGCTCTGGGCATGAGCAGTACTTC. Complete variable domain (other parts from reference TRBV11-3 and TRBJ2-5): EAGVVQSPRYKIIEKKQPVAFWCNPISGHNTLYWYLQNLGQGPELLIRYENEEAVDDSQLPKDRFSAERLKGVDSTLKIQPAELGDSAVYLCASSYLGGSGHEQYFGPGTRLLVL.

This clonotype was detected only a few times. The chain is built from TRBV6-5 and TRBJ2-7, with D unresolved. Trimming removed 7 bases from V and 2 bases from J, with 9 bases in between. Germline loops: CDR1 MNHEY, CDR2 SVGAGI. The CDR3 totals 12 residues. As DNA, the CDR3 is TGTGCCAGCATAGATTCGGCCTACGAGCAGTACTTC. This translates into CASIDSAYEQYF.

The chain links TRBV29-1 to TRBJ2-5; D is uncertain. The CDR3 is 13 amino acids. Germline values: CDR1 SQVTM, CDR2 ANQGSEA. V lost 4 bases, J lost 2 bases, and 11 bases lay in between. The CDR3, as DNA: TGCAGCGTTGTAGAGTCAGGACAAGAGACCCAGTACTTC. Translation gives CSVVESGQETQYF.

In regard to this clonotype: The conserved final phenylalanine or tryptophan is absent from the CDR3, which likely points to a read error. The genes are TRBV6-5 and TRBJ2-1; 7 bases are a match to TRBD1. This CDR3 is 14 amino acids long. Germline CDR1 reads MNHEY; CDR2 reads SVGAGI. V gave up 6 bases and J gave up 4 bases; unmatched junction bases: 6. In nucleotides, the CDR3 is TGTGCCAGCAGCACCATGACAGGGTACAATGAGCAGTTCCTC. This translates into CASSTMTGYNEQFL.

A note on this clonotype: A clone one base away is much larger, so this may be a read error. The V call is TRBV11-2, the J call TRBJ1-1; D not certain. The CDR3 spans 14 residues. Germline CDR1 is SGHAT and CDR2 is FQNNGV. In nucleotides, the CDR3 is TGTACCAGCAGCTTAGAAAACTGGTACCCTGAAGCTTTCTTT. This sequence encodes CTSSLENWYPEAFF.

The chain carries TRBV6-2 or TRBV6-3 and TRBJ2-6; no definite D call. The germline CDR1 and CDR2 sequences are MNHEY and SVGEGT. Trimming removed 0 bases at V and 0 bases at J, with 9 bases between. The CDR3 is made up of 17 amino acids. The CDR3 is CASSYSRVRSGANVLTF. Written as DNA, the CDR3 is TGTGCCAGCAGTTACTCTAGGGTTCGCTCTGGGGCCAACGTCCTGACTTTC.

V gene TRBV10-1 combines with J gene TRBJ1-5, with 10 bases aligning to TRBD1. Germline CDR1 reads WNHNN; CDR2 reads SYGVQD (reference sequence). Trimming removed 6 bases from V and 6 bases from J; junction bases left unmatched: 2. CDR3 length: 13 amino acids. The CDR3, as DNA: TGCGCCAGCAGGGGACAGGGGATTCAGCCCCAGCATTTT. Translating gives CASRGQGIQPQHF.

V and J are TRBV5-1 and TRBJ2-1; no clear D gene. The CDR3 is 14 residues long. Trimming stripped 5 bases from V and 2 bases from J, with 11 bases between. Per germline, CDR1 SGHRS and CDR2 YFSETQ. For the CDR3, the DNA is TGCGCCAGCAGGCCCACTGTAGCCTACAATGAGCAGTTCTTC. Protein sequence: CASRPTVAYNEQFF.

The CDR3 DNA follows: TGCAGTGCTAGAGATCCGGCCGCCTGGGAAGAGACCCAGTTCTTC. Amino acids: CSARDPAAWEETQFF. V usage is TRBV20-1 and J usage is TRBJ2-1; D unresolved. This CDR3 is built from 15 residues. Trimming took 0 bases from V and 13 from J, leaving 22 bases between them. The V gene's germline CDR1 is DFQATT and CDR2 SNEGSKA (reference sequence).

Note on this clonotype: Germline and junction disagree at one end, which may indicate a read error. This chain links TRBV20-1 with TRBJ2-1, with D unclear. This CDR3 region has 11 residues. CDR1 and CDR2 (germline): DFQATT, SNEGSKA (reference sequence). The CDR3 loop reads CSARVGAEQFF. The CDR3 coding sequence is TGCAGTGCCAGAGTTGGCGCGGAGCAGTTCTTC.

V is TRBV9 and J is TRBJ2-1; D not resolved. The J call may be in error: the DNA end matches TRBJ2-7 better. The CDR3 is 13 residues long. The germline V gene encodes CDR1 SGDLS and CDR2 YYNGEE. The CDR3, as DNA: TGTGCCAGCAGCGTACTCTCCTACAATGAGCAGTACTTC. It yields the protein CASSVLSYNEQYF.

The V call is TRBV29-1, the J call TRBJ2-1; D possibly corresponds to TRBD2 (5 bases). This CDR3 has 12 residues. Germline CDR1 SQVTM, CDR2 ANQGSEA. Trimming shortened V by 6 bases and J by 2 bases, and 8 bases separated the two germline ends. CDR3 DNA sequence: TGCAGCGTAGCCGGGACCTACAATGAGCAGTTCTTC. It specifies CSVAGTYNEQFF.

V and J are TRBV2 and TRBJ2-5; 11 positions agree with TRBD2. The CDR3 spans 14 residues. The V and J ends lost 5 bases and 3 bases, in that order; junction bases with no gene match: 2. Germline CDR1 reads SNHLY; CDR2 reads FYNNEI. The CDR3, as DNA: TGTGCCAGCAGTTTAGCGGGAGGGAAAGAGACCCAGTACTTC. Translating gives CASSLAGGKETQYF.

This clonotype was recorded many times. V gene TRBV7-2 combines with J gene TRBJ2-5, with a tentative D call TRBD2 (6 bases). The V end lost 3 bases, the J end lost 5 bases, and 16 bases lay between the germline ends. The CDR3 has 15 amino acids. The germline gives CDR1 SGHTA, CDR2 FQGNSA. The chain's CDR3 is CASSFSGAGGETQYF. CDR3 in DNA: TGTGCCAGCAGCTTTTCGGGAGCTGGTGGGGAGACCCAGTACTTC. The whole variable domain, remainder taken from reference TRBV7-2 and TRBJ2-5, is GAGVSQSPSNKVTEKGKDVELRCDPISGHTALYWYRQSLGQGLEFLIYFQGNSAPDKSGLPSDRFSAERTGGSVSTLTIQRTQQEDSAVYLCASSFSGAGGETQYFGPGTRLLVL.

This clonotype showed up just a few times. The V and J genes are TRBV7-3 and TRBJ2-3, with no clear D. The CDR3 loop spans 13 amino acids. V gave up 5 bases and J gave up 10 bases, with 16 bases separating them. From germline, CDR1 is SGHTA and CDR2 FQGTGA. The CDR3 DNA sequence: TGTGCCAGCAGCCCCTCTCCTGCAAGCCCGCAGTATTTT. Its protein product is CASSPSPASPQYF.

The J gene is TRBJ2-7, the V gene TRBV7-2; D might be TRBD1 (5 bases). Germline V gene lookup returns CDR1 SGHTA and CDR2 FQGNSA. V dropped 5 bases and J dropped 3 bases, with 11 bases sitting between them. The CDR3 has 13 amino acids. CDR3 loop: CASSPDKCYEQYF. Written as DNA, the CDR3 is TGTGCCAGCAGCCCGGACAAGTGCTACGAGCAGTACTTC.